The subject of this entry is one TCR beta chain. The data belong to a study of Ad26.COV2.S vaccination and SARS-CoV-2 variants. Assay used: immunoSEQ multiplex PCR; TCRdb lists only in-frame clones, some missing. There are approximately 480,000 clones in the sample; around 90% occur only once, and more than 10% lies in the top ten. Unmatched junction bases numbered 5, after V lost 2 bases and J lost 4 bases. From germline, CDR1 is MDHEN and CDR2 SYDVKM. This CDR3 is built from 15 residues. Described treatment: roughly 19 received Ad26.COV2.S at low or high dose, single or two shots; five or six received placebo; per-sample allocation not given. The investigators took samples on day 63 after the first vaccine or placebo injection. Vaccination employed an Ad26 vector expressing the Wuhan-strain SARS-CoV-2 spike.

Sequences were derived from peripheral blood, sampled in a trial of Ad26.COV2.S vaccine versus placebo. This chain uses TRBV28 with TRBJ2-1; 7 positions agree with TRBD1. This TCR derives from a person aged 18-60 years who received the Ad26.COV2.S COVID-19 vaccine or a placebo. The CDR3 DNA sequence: TGTGCCAGCAGTTTACCAGGGGGTCCATACAATGAGCAGTTCTTC. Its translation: CASSLPGGPYNEQFF.